Shown below are 15 T cell receptor beta chains from a single sample sequenced in a study of blood T cells in healthy people across ages. PCR was performed a second time for roughly 7 to 12 cycles using a sample-barcoded 5' primer and a J-beta primer mix. TCRdb independently ran MiXCR on the 5' RACE reads; one entry per CDR3 protein. The table records fewer than 700,000 distinct CDR3 sequences, 40% to 55% of them present only once. Source material: blood. These receptors came from an elderly man in good health.

The chain has TRBV14 and TRBJ1-1; D uncertain. CDR3 length: 14 residues. V dropped 3 bases and J dropped 1 base, with 9 bases sitting between them. Germline CDR1 and CDR2: SGHDN and FVKESK. CDR3 coding DNA: TGTGCCAGCAGCCAGGGGTGGAGGAACACTGAAGCTTTCTTT. This gives the protein CASSQGWRNTEAFF.

The chain couples TRBV7-2 to TRBJ2-4; 12 nucleotides align to TRBD2. V was clipped by 0 bases and J by 3 bases; unmatched bases: 12. CDR3 length equals 20 residues. Germline V gene lookup returns CDR1 SGHTA and CDR2 FQGNSA. The CDR3: CASSLARRTSGMEGKNIQYF. CDR3 coding DNA: TGTGCCAGCAGCTTAGCGCGGAGGACTAGCGGGATGGAGGGCAAAAACATTCAGTACTTC.

This CDR3 is CSARETAFNQPQHF. The CDR3 DNA follows: TGCAGTGCTAGAGAGACAGCCTTCAATCAGCCCCAGCATTTT. This rearrangement joins TRBV20-1 to TRBJ1-5; TRBD1 might be the D (5 bases). Germline V gene data show CDR1 as DFQATT and CDR2 as SNEGSKA (reference sequence). Trimming stripped 0 bases from V and 3 bases from J, with 9 bases between. The CDR3 spans 14 residues.

The chain joins TRBV29-1 to TRBJ1-1; 7 nucleotides line up with TRBD1. The CDR3 is made up of 11 amino acids. V was clipped by 4 bases and J by 8 bases; unmatched bases: 4. CDR1 is SQVTM and CDR2 is ANQGSEA in the germline V gene. As DNA, the CDR3 is TGCAGCGTTGGAGGGGGCAGGGAAGCTTTCTTT. It encodes CSVGGGREAFF.

The V call is TRBV4-3, the J call TRBJ2-4; D is perhaps TRBD2 (6 bases). The end of the DNA fits TRBJ2-7 better, so the J call may be wrong. There are 15 residues in the CDR3. Per germline, CDR1 LGHNA and CDR2 YSLEER. Here the CDR3 reads CASSPAGQGVYEQYF. As DNA, the CDR3 is TGCGCCAGCAGCCCGGCGGGGCAGGGTGTGTACGAGCAGTACTTC.

In this sample, this clonotype turned up a few times. The chain couples TRBV6-6 to TRBJ1-1, with D perhaps TRBD1 (5 bases). The CDR3 consists of 14 residues. Looked up from germline, CDR1 is MNHNY and CDR2 is SVGAGI (reference sequence). Between the trimmed V and J ends, which lost 7 bases and 1 base, there was a span of 13 bases. The DNA of the CDR3 is TGTGCCAGCAAGGGGCCCCAGGCGAACACTGAAGCTTTCTTT. This codes for CASKGPQANTEAFF.

This rearrangement joins TRBV15 to TRBJ1-1, with a possible D match to TRBD1 (6 bases). The CDR3 sequence is 14 residues long. Trimming shortened V by 4 bases and J by 5 bases, and 14 bases separated the two germline ends. The germline gives CDR1 LNHNV, CDR2 YYDKDF (reference sequence). The CDR3 region is CATSIGGSRTEAFF. DNA for the CDR3: TGTGCCACCAGCATAGGGGGATCGAGGACTGAAGCTTTCTTT.

The rearrangement links TRBV4-3 to TRBJ1-1, with D unclear. Germline CDR1 is LGHNA and CDR2 is YSLEER. V dropped 5 bases and J dropped 7 bases, with 20 bases sitting between them. CDR3 size: 15 residues. The CDR3 bases are TGCGCCAGCAGCTCCATGGATAAAGGGCGGAGTGAAGCTTTCTTT. The encoded protein is CASSSMDKGRSEAFF.

The chain joins TRBV20-1 to TRBJ1-1; D unresolved. Germline CDR1 and CDR2: DFQATT and SNEGSKA (reference sequence). V lost 1 base and J lost 1, with 10 bases in between. The CDR3 runs 14 residues. This CDR3 is CSARVPGANTEAFF. The CDR3 region has the DNA TGCAGTGCTAGAGTTCCAGGTGCGAACACTGAAGCTTTCTTT.

CDR3 residues: CASGPRGIYEQYF. The CDR3 nucleotides are TGTGCCAGCGGGCCCCGCGGGATCTACGAGCAGTACTTC. This chain links TRBV6-5 with TRBJ2-7, with D tentatively TRBD2 (6 bases). CDR3 length equals 13 residues. CDR1 MNHEY and CDR2 SVGAGI come from the germline V gene. V was clipped by 8 bases and J by 3 bases, with 14 bases between them.

This clonotype was detected only once. This could be a read error, since a much larger clone is one nucleotide away. The chain combines TRBV7-9 with TRBJ2-5, with 7 nucleotides matching TRBD1. The CDR3 has 15 residues. Germline CDR1 SEHNR, CDR2 FQNEAQ (reference sequence). The V segment lost 1 base and the J segment 11 bases; nucleotides outside the gene matches: 13. In nucleotides, the CDR3 is TGTGCCAGCAGCTTAGAGTCGGGACAGTACAATGAGCAGTACTTC. Residues: CASSLESGQYNEQYF.

J is TRBJ1-5 and V is TRBV20-1, with 12 bases fitting TRBD1. With V trimmed by 1 base and J by 6 bases, 10 bases remained unmatched. Germline loops: CDR1 DFQATT, CDR2 SNEGSKA (reference sequence). The CDR3 contains 17 residues. Here the CDR3 DNA reads TGCAGTGCTAGAGCAGCGGATGGGACAGGGGGCTCTCAGCCCCAGCATTTT. Residues: CSARAADGTGGSQPQHF.

This clonotype was observed a few times. This chain joins TRBV6-5 and TRBJ2-1, with D tentatively TRBD2 (5 bases). CDR1 is MNHEY, CDR2 SVGAGI, per germline. The CDR3 extends over 16 amino acids. Trimming took 2 bases from V and 0 from J, leaving 11 bases between them. The CDR3 bases are TGTGCCAGCAGTTACCAAGCGGACCGCTCCTACAATGAGCAGTTCTTC. Residues: CASSYQADRSYNEQFF.

The chain joins TRBV20-1 to TRBJ2-1, with TRBD2 identical over 11 bases. The assigned J gene may be wrong: the sequence end matches TRBJ2-7 better. Per germline, CDR1 DFQATT and CDR2 SNEGSKA (reference sequence). The CDR3 runs 17 residues. The CDR3 loop reads CSALGRTSGHSYNEQYF. Written as DNA, the CDR3 is TGCAGTGCTCTCGGCCGGACTAGCGGGCACTCCTACAATGAGCAGTACTTC.

In regard to this clonotype: An end of the junction differs from the germline gene, which may be a read error. This sequence joins TRBV7-9 and TRBJ2-7; 9 positions match TRBD1. The germline gives CDR1 SEHNR, CDR2 FQNEAQ (reference sequence). The CDR3 consists of 15 residues. This chain's CDR3 is CTSSLQGAFNDEQYF. For the CDR3, the DNA is TGTACCAGCAGCTTACAGGGGGCTTTTAATGATGAGCAGTACTTC.